The clone carrying this T cell receptor (beta chain) was recorded at least ten times. No antigen is known for it. The data derive from a study of T-cell memory formation after mild COVID-19. As for the study in general: Clustering of TCRs was largely donor specific.

With 6 bases removed from V and 4 bases from J, the gap between germline ends came to 9 bases. CDR3 length: 12 amino acids. CDR1 is LNHDA, CDR2 SQIVND, per germline (reference sequence). TCRdb re-called the 5' RACE reads through MiXCR, storing one row per CDR3 protein. Of some 350,000 distinct CDR3 sequences in the sample, 10% to 15% were seen once. Study results and limitations: Researchers could not confirm that second-wave clones peaking on day 37 targeted SARS-CoV-2.

The clonotype originates from a man younger than 35 who had mild COVID-19 (a few samples of this study predate the infection). Cell type and time point are not known. Sequences were obtained from PBMCs or a T cell subset sorted from them (not recorded which). This chain links TRBV19 with TRBJ1-1; TRBD1 is a possible D gene (5 bases). The CDR3: CASRAGITEAFF. CDR3 bases: TGTGCCAGTAGAGCAGGGATCACTGAAGCTTTCTTT.